This T cell receptor (beta chain) was sequenced in a study of cytomegalovirus exposure and HLA in healthy donors. PCR employed 60 Vbeta and 13 Jbeta primers. TCRdb's table, derived via immunoSEQ multiplex PCR, lists solely in-frame clones and lacks some. This sample has about 180,000 clones, with about 69% found just once. Germline CDR1 and CDR2: SEHNR and FQNEAQ (reference sequence). Trimming removed 1 base at V and 0 bases at J, with 19 bases between. The CDR3 has 19 amino acids. Comments on this clone: Its antigen is unidentified.

Findings and limits, study-wide: Data from an earlier analysis indicated that most TCR beta V segments were productive either about 87% or about 30% of the time. Later work found most CMV-associated TCR beta chains apparently HLA-restricted.

Sequenced sample: PBMCs. The V gene is TRBV7-9, the J gene TRBJ1-5; D is perhaps TRBD1 (6 bases). The clonotype was recovered from a human donor in good health. The CDR3 coding sequence is TGTGCCAGCAGCTTAGGAAGGCCAGGGGAAATCTATAGCAATCAGCCCCAGCATTTT. This codes for CASSLGRPGEIYSNQPQHF.